This T cell receptor beta chain comes out of a study of CD8 T cells in Susac syndrome. Broader study findings: It was acknowledged by the study that relatively few individuals were included in its TCR sequencing and HLA analysis.

RNA in amounts of roughly 0.5 to 1 ug was reverse transcribed with random hexamers. In TCRdb, the immunoSEQ multiplex PCR reads were re-called with MiXCR into one record per CDR3 protein. Of around 140,000 distinct CDR3 sequences in the sample, 94% were seen once. This CDR3 comprises 12 residues. Between the trimmed V and J ends, which lost 3 bases and 4 bases, there was a span of 9 bases. Germline V lookup: CDR1 GTSNPN, CDR2 SVGIG (reference sequence). Sequencing of TCR beta was carried out in blood CD8+ and CD4+ T cells. Points on this clonotype: Its antigen is currently unknown.

This receptor was taken from a human donor in good health. The rearrangement joins TRBV30 to TRBJ1-2; D is uncertain. The sequencing input was CD4+ T cells from PBMCs. This CDR3 reads CAWRDIFYGYTF. CDR3 bases: TGTGCCTGGAGAGACATATTCTATGGCTACACCTTC.